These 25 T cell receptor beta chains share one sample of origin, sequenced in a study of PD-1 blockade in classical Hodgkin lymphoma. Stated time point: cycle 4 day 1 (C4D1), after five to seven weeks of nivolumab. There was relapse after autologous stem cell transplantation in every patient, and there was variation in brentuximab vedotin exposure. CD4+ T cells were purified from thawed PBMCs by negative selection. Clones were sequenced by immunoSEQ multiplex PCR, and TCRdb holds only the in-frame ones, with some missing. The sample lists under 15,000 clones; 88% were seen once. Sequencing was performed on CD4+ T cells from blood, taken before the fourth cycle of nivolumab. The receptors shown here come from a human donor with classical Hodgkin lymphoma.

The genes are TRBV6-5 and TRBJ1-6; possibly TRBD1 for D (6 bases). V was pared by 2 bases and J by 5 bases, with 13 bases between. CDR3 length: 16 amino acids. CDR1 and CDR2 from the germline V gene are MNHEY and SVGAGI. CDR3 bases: TGTGCCAGCAGTTACGGGGGGCTTCGGGATAATTCACCCCTCCACTTT. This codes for CASSYGGLRDNSPLHF.

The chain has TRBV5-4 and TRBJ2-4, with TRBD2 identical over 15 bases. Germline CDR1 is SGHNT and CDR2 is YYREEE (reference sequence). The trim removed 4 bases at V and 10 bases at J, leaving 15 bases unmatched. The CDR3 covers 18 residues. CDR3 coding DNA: TGTGCCAGCAGCCCACCCCGGACTAGCGGGAGGGCCTTAGCTATTCAGTACTTC. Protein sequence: CASSPPRTSGRALAIQYF.

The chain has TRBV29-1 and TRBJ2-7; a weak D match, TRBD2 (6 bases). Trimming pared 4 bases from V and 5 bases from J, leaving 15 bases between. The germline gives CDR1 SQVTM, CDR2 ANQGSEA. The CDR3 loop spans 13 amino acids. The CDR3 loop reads CSVGAGNFDEQYF. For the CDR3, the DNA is TGCAGCGTTGGGGCGGGAAATTTCGACGAGCAGTACTTC.

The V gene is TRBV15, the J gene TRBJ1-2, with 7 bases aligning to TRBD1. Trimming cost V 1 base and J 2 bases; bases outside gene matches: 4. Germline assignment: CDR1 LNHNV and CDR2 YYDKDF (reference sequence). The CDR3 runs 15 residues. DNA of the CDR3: TGTGCCACCAGCAGAGTACAGGGGCGAAACTATGGCTACACCTTC. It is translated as CATSRVQGRNYGYTF.

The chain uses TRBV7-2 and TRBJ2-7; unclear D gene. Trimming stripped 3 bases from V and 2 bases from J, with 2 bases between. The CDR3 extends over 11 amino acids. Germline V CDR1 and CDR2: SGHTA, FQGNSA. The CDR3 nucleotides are TGTGCCAGCAGCTTCGCCTACGAGCAGTACTTC. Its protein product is CASSFAYEQYF.

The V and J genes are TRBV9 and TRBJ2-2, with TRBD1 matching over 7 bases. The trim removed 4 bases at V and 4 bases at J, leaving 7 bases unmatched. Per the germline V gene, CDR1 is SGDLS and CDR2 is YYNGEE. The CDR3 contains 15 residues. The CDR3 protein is CASSFTGTATGELFF. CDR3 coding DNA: TGTGCCAGCAGCTTCACCGGGACAGCCACCGGGGAGCTGTTTTTT.

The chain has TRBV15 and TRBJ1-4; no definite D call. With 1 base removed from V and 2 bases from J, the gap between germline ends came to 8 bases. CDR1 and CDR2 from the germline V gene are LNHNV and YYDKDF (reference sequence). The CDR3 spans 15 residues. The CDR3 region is CATSRVLGTNEKLFF. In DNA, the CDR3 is TGTGCCACCAGCAGAGTACTCGGCACTAATGAAAAACTGTTTTTT.

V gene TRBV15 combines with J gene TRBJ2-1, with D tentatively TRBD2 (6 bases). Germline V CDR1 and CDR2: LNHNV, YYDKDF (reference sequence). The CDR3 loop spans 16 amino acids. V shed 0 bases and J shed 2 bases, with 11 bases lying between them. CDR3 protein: CATSRDHRGTYNEQFF. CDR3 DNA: TGTGCCACCAGCAGAGATCATCGCGGGACCTACAATGAGCAGTTCTTC.

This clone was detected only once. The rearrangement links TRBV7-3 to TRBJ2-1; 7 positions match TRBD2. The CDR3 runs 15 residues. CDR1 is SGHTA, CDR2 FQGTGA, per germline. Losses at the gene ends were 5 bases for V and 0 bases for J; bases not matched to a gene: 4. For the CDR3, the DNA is TGTGCCAGCAGCCGAGGGACTATCTCCTACAATGAGCAGTTCTTC. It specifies CASSRGTISYNEQFF.

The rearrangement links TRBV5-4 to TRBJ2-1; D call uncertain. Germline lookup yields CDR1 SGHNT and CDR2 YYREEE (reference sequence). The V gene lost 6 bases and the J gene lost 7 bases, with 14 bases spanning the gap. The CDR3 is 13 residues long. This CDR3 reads CASNFVGLNEQFF. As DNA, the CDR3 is TGTGCCAGCAACTTTGTCGGGTTGAATGAGCAGTTCTTC. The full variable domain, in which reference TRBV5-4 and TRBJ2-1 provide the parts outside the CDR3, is ETGVTQSPTHLIKTRGQQVTLRCSSQSGHNTVSWYQQALGQGPQFIFQYYREEENGRGNFPPRFSGLQFPNYSSELNVNALELDDSALYLCASNFVGLNEQFFGPGTRLTVL.

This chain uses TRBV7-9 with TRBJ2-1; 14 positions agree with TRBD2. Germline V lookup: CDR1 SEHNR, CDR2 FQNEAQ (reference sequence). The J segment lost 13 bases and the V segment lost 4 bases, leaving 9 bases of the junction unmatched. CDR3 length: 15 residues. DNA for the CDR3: TGTGCCAGCAGCTCGACTGGACTAGCGGGAGGCCCTCAGTTCTTC. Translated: CASSSTGLAGGPQFF.

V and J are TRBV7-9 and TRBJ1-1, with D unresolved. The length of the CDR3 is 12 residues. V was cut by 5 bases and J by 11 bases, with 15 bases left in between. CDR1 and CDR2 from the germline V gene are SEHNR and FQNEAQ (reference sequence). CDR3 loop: CASSRDIFDAFF. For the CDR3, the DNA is TGTGCCAGCAGCCGAGACATCTTTGACGCTTTCTTT.

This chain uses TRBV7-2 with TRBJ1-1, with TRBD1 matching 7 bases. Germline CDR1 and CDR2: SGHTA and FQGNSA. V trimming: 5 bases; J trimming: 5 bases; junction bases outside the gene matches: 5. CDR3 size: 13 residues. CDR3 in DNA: TGTGCCAGCAGCGTGACAGGGAGAACTGAAGCTTTCTTT. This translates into CASSVTGRTEAFF.

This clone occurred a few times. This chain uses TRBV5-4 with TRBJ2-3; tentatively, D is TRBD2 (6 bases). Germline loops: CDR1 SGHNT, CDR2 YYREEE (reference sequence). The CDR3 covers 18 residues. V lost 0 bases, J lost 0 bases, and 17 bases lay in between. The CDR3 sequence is CASSLVHTSPTSTDTQYF. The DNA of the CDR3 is TGTGCCAGCAGCTTGGTTCATACTAGCCCTACTAGCACAGATACGCAGTATTTT.

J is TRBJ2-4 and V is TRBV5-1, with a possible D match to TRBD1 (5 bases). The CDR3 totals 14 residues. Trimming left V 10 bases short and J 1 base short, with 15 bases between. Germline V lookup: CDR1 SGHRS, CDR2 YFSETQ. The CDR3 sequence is CASCQGSAKNIQYF. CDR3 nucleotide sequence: TGCGCCTCGTGCCAGGGCAGCGCCAAAAACATTCAGTACTTC.

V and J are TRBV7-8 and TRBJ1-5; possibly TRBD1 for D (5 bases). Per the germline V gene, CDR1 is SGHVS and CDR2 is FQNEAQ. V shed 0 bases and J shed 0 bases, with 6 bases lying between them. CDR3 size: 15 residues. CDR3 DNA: TGTGCCAGCAGCTTAGCAGGGGTTAGCAATCAGCCCCAGCATTTT. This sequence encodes CASSLAGVSNQPQHF.

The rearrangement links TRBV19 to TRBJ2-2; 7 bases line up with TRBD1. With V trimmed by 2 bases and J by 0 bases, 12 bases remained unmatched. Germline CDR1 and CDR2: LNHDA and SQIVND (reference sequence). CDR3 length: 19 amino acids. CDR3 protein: CASSIRGRGSTSNTGELFF. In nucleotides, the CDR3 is TGTGCCAGTAGTATAAGGGGCAGGGGGTCGACCTCGAACACCGGGGAGCTGTTTTTT.

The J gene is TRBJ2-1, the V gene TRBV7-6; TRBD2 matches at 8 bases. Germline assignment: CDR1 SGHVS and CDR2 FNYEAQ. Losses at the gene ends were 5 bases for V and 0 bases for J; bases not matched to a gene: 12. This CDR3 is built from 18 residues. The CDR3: CASSRLGSGMLSYNEQFF. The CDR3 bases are TGTGCCAGCAGCCGTCTGGGTAGCGGGATGCTCTCCTACAATGAGCAGTTCTTC.

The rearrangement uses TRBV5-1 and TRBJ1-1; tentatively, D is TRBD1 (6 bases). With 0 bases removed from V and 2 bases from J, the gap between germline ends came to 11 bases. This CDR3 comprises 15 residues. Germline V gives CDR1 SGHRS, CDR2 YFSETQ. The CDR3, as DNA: TGCGCCAGCAGCTTGGTTACGGGGGCAAACACTGAAGCTTTCTTT. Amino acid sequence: CASSLVTGANTEAFF.

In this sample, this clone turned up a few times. The CDR3 loop is CASSPLGEGAFYGYTF. The DNA of the CDR3 is TGTGCCAGCAGCCCACTGGGGGAGGGGGCTTTCTATGGCTACACCTTC. V and J are TRBV9 and TRBJ1-2, with 7 bases matching TRBD1. Germline assignment: CDR1 SGDLS and CDR2 YYNGEE. The CDR3 consists of 16 residues. Unmatched junction bases numbered 13, after V lost 4 bases and J lost 4 bases.

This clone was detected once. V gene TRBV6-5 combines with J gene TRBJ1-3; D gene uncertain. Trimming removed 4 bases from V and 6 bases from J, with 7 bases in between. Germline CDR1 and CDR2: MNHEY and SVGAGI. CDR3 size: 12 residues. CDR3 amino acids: CASSSWANTIYF. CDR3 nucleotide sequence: TGTGCCAGCAGTTCATGGGCAAACACCATATATTTT.

CDR3 in DNA: TGTGCCAGCAGCTTGGTAGGGCAGGGCTACACCTTC. Amino acids: CASSLVGQGYTF. The V call is TRBV7-9, the J call TRBJ1-2; no clear D gene. The germline V and J ends were trimmed by 3 bases and 8 bases, with 10 bases remaining between them. Germline V gene lookup returns CDR1 SEHNR and CDR2 FQNEAQ (reference sequence). This CDR3 is 12 amino acids long. Complete variable domain (other parts from reference TRBV7-9 and TRBJ1-2): DTGVSQNPRHKITKRGQNVTFRCDPISEHNRLYWYRQTLGQGPEFLTYFQNEAQLEKSRLLSDRFSAERPKGSFSTLEIQRTEQGDSAMYLCASSLVGQGYTFGSGTRLTVV.

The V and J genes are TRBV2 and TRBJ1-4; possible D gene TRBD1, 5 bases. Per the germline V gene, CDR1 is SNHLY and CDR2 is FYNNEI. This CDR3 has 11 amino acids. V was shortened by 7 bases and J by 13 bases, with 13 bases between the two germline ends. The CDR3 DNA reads TGTGCCAGCACTCCCGGGAGGGGACTGTTTTTT. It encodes CASTPGRGLFF.

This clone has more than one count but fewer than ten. The CDR3 DNA is TGTGCCAGCTCACCTAACAGGGCCGGGGAGCTGTTTTTT. This gives the protein CASSPNRAGELFF. The V call is TRBV18, the J call TRBJ2-2; possible D gene TRBD1, 6 bases. V lost 3 bases to trimming and J lost 6 bases, with 8 bases between them. In germline, CDR1 is KGHSH, CDR2 LQKENI. The CDR3 loop spans 13 amino acids.

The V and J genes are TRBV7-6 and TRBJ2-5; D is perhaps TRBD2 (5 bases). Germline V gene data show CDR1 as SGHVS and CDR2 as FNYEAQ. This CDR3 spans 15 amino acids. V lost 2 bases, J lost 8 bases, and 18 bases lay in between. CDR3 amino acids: CASSLNEGTGRTQYF. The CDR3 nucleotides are TGTGCCAGCAGCTTAAATGAGGGAACGGGGAGAACCCAGTACTTC.